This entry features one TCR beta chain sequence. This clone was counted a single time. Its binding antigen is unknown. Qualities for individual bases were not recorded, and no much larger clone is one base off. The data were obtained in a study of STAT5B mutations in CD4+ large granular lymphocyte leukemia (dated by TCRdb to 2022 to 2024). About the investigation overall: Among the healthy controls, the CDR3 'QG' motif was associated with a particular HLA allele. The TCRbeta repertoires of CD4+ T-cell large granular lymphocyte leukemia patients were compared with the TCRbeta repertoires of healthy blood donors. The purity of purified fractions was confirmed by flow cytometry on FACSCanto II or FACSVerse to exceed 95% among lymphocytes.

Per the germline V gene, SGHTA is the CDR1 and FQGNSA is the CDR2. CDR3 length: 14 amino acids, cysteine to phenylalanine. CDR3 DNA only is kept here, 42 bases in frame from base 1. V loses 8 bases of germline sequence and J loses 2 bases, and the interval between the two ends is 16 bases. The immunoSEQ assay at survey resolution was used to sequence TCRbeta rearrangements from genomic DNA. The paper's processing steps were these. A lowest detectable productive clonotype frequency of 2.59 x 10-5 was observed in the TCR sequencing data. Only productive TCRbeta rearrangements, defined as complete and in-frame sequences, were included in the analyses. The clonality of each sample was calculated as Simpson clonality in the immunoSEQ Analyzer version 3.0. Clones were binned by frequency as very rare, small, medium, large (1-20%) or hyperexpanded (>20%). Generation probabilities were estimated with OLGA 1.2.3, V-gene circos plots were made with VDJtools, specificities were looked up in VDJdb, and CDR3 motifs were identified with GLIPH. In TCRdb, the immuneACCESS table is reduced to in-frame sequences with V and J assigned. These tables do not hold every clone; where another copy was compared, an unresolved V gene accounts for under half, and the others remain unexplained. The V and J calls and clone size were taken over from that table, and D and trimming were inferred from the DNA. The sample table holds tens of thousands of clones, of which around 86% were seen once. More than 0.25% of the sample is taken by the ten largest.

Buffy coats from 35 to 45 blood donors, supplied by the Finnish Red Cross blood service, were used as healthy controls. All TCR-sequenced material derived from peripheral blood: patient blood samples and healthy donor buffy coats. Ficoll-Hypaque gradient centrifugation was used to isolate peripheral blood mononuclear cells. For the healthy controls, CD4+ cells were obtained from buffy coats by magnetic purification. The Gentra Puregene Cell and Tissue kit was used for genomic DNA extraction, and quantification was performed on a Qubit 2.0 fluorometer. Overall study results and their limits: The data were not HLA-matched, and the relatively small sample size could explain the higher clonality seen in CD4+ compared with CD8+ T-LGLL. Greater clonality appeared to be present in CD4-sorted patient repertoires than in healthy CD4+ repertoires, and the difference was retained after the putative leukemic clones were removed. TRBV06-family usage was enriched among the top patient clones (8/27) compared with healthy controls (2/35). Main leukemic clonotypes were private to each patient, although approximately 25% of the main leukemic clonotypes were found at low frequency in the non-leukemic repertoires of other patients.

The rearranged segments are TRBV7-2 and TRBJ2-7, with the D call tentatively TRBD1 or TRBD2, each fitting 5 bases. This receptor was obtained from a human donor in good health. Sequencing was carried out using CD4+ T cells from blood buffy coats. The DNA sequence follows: TGTGCCAGCCGAGGGGCGCTAGGAGCCTACGAGCAGTACTTC. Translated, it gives CASRGALGAYEQYF.